This T cell receptor beta chain is drawn from a study of blood T cell repertoires in COVID-19. The overall study: The United States, Italy and Spain supplied acute and convalescent COVID-19 samples.

Using immunoSEQ multiplex PCR, the repertoire was profiled, and TCRdb retains in-frame clones only, with some absent. The sample carries hundreds of thousands of clones, approximately 90% recorded once. Each participant's cohort was designated according to participant-reported clinical history. CDR1 MNHEY and CDR2 SVGAGI come from the germline V gene. The CDR3 totals 16 residues. Unmatched junction bases numbered 11, after V lost 0 bases and J lost 10 bases. The sequence was collected from a man aged 35-49 years who had recovered from COVID-19. The chain carries TRBV6-5 and TRBJ1-1; 10 bases agree with TRBD1. The sequenced sample consisted of PBMCs or T cells enriched from blood (not recorded which). Here the CDR3 DNA reads TGTGCCAGCAGTTACTCCCCCATTCGGGACAGGGGACGAGCTTTCTTT. Its translation is CASSYSPIRDRGRAFF.